This T cell receptor beta chain originates from a study of regulatory T cells in long-lasting Graves disease. Whole-study context: Those Graves' patients who were newly diagnosed had been on antithyroid drugs under 3 months. Findings of the study overall: Under persistent disease, TRBV28, TRBJ1-2 and TRBJ2-5 were used preferentially.

Stated time point: newly diagnosed GD, antithyroid drugs for less than 3 months. After RNA was extracted from PBMCs, the TCR library was made from it. Between the trimmed V and J ends, which lost 6 bases and 0 bases, there was a span of 11 bases. The CDR3 runs to 14 residues. Germline CDR1 and CDR2: MNHEY and SMNVEV (reference sequence). Both iRepertoire HTBI primers and Arm-PCR of CDR3 regions were used to build the TCR beta libraries. Original methodology: Spanning all samples, the identified segments comprised 60 to 80 TRBV and around 13 TRBJ. In TCRdb, the multiplex PCR reads were re-called with MiXCR into one record per CDR3 protein. Clone size and V and J calls follow TCRdb, not the original study. Of 450,000 to 500,000 distinct CDR3 sequences listed, around 15% are singletons. This clonotype has at least ten counts. Its antigen is unknown. This sample also appeared in a second study, on T cells in Graves' hyperthyroidism and ophthalmopathy. That report notes: Those with hyperthyroidism were 18 to 65 years old, newly diagnosed, and ill for under 2 months.

The specimen was peripheral blood mononuclear cells (PBMCs), collected at new diagnosis, from a patient treated with antithyroid drugs. This TCR was recovered from a man aged 35 to 55 with Graves disease. The rearrangement uses TRBV27 and TRBJ1-1, with D possibly TRBD1 on 6 matching bases. The CDR3 DNA reads as TGTGCCAGCAGGCCGAACAGGGTGAACACTGAAGCTTTCTTT. Residues: CASRPNRVNTEAFF.